The 24 T cell receptor beta chains given below trace back to one sample, sequenced in a study of T cells in Graves' hyperthyroidism and ophthalmopathy. The TCR beta CDR3 regions underwent amplification using RNA transcripts as the source. HTBI primers drove first-round RT-PCR of the TCR CDR3. TCRdb itself ran the multiplex PCR reads through MiXCR, one entry per CDR3 protein. The data contain over 650,000 distinct CDR3 sequences, about 45% of them singletons. The source material was peripheral blood or thyroid tissue (not recorded which). The source is an adult man with Graves' disease, either hyperthyroidism or ophthalmopathy (not recorded which).

This chain's CDR3 is CASSEYRPDQPQHF. The CDR3 bases are TGTGCCAGCAGTGAATATCGGCCCGATCAGCCCCAGCATTTT. The chain has TRBV25-1 and TRBJ1-5; D call uncertain. The ends were cut back, 0 bases at V and 5 bases at J, with 8 bases in the middle. The CDR3 totals 14 residues. Germline V lookup: CDR1 MGHDK, CDR2 SYGVNS.

V gene TRBV20-1 combines with J gene TRBJ1-2; the D is unclear. CDR3 size: 11 residues. CDR1 DFQATT and CDR2 SNEGSKA come from the germline V gene (reference sequence). Trimming took off 5 bases at V and 4 bases at J, with 8 bases between the two ends. CDR3 region: CSAPITYGYTF. The CDR3 DNA reads as TGCAGTGCTCCTATTACCTATGGCTACACCTTC.

As to this clonotype: One end of the junction varies from germline; a read error may be responsible. J is TRBJ1-5 and V is TRBV2, with 7 bases identical to TRBD1. The CDR3 is 15 amino acids. In germline, CDR1 is SNHLY, CDR2 FYNNEI. The CDR3 coding sequence is TGCGCCAGCAGCCAAGGACAGGCCAGCAATCAGCCCCAGCATTTT. It codes for CASSQGQASNQPQHF.

This clonotype has ten or more counts. The rearrangement uses TRBV20-1 and TRBJ2-5; D not resolved. This CDR3 is 12 amino acids long. Trimming removed 5 bases at V and 1 base at J, with 8 bases between. CDR1 DFQATT and CDR2 SNEGSKA come from the germline V gene (reference sequence). The CDR3 reads CSAEKGQETQYF. The CDR3, as DNA: TGCAGTGCTGAGAAGGGCCAAGAGACCCAGTACTTC.

V gene TRBV2 combines with J gene TRBJ1-5; weak D call: TRBD1 (5 bases). This CDR3 region has 15 residues. V was pared by 1 base and J by 6 bases, with 13 bases between. CDR1 is SNHLY, CDR2 FYNNEI, per germline. CDR3 bases: TGTGCCAGCAGTGAAGAGGGACGCTTTCGTCAGCCCCAGCATTTT. It translates to CASSEEGRFRQPQHF.

This clonotype was detected a few times. The chain links TRBV5-1 to TRBJ1-6; tentative D call: TRBD1 (5 bases). The germline V gene encodes CDR1 SGHRS and CDR2 YFSETQ. CDR3 size: 14 residues. V was trimmed by 1 base and J by 10 bases, leaving 12 bases between them. This CDR3 is CASSLNRIGSPLHF. The CDR3 DNA reads as TGCGCCAGCAGCTTGAACAGGATAGGATCACCCCTCCACTTT.

This clonotype was recorded at least ten times. CDR3 nucleotides: TGCAGCGTTGAAGACCTTGGACAGCACACTGAAGCTTTCTTT. It codes for CSVEDLGQHTEAFF. This chain uses TRBV29-1 with TRBJ1-1; D is possibly TRBD1 (6 bases). In germline, CDR1 is SQVTM, CDR2 ANQGSEA. V dropped 0 bases and J dropped 3 bases, with 11 bases sitting between them. This CDR3 region has 14 residues.

This clonotype was counted a few times. The chain couples TRBV10-2 to TRBJ1-6, with a tentative D call TRBD1 (5 bases). V lost 10 bases to trimming and J lost 0 bases, with 10 bases between them. Germline CDR1 is WSHSY and CDR2 is SAAADI. CDR3 length: 14 residues. The CDR3 spells CATSGNSYNSPLHF. The CDR3 nucleotides read TGCGCCACCTCAGGGAACTCCTATAATTCACCCCTCCACTTT.

This clonotype was counted a single time. A much larger clone lies a single base off, so this may be a read error. The chain is built from TRBV20-1 and TRBJ2-7, with TRBD1 identical over 8 bases. The end of the DNA is better explained by TRBJ2-5, so the J call may be wrong. CDR3 length equals 13 residues. The germline V gene encodes CDR1 DFQATT and CDR2 SNEGSKA (reference sequence). This CDR3 reads CSARTGSRETQYF. In DNA form, the CDR3 reads TGCAGTGCTCGGACAGGGAGCCGAGAGACCCAGTACTTC.

Comments on this clonotype: This may be a read error, as it is one base from a much larger clone. The rearrangement uses TRBV24-1 and TRBJ1-2; 9 bases are a match to TRBD1. Germline V gene sequence: CDR1 KGHDR, CDR2 SFDVKD. The CDR3 extends over 14 amino acids. Trimming cost V 5 bases and J 3 bases; bases outside gene matches: 3. The CDR3 coding sequence is TGTGCCACCAGTGGTTGGGACAGGGACTATGGCTACACCTTC. Its translation: CATSGWDRDYGYTF.

The chain combines TRBV2 with TRBJ1-4, with 9 bases fitting TRBD1. V shed 10 bases and J 5 bases; nucleotides not matched to a gene: 8. The CDR3 consists of 14 residues. Germline CDR1 and CDR2: SNHLY and FYNNEI. The CDR3 nucleotides read TGTGCCACCGTCCGGGACAGGGTGAATGAAAAACTGTTTTTT. The encoded protein is CATVRDRVNEKLFF.

This clonotype appeared many times. The chain carries TRBV7-8 and TRBJ1-4, with TRBD1 matching 11 bases. J gave up 8 bases and V 3 bases, and 8 bases lay outside the gene matches. Looked up from germline, CDR1 is SGHVS and CDR2 is FQNEAQ. This CDR3 is built from 16 residues. The CDR3 DNA sequence: TGTGCCAGCAGCTTCGCTGGACAGGGGGCTGGCGAAAAACTGTTTTTT. This translates into CASSFAGQGAGEKLFF.

The chain uses TRBV15 and TRBJ2-5, with TRBD2 identical over 7 bases. The CDR3 has 16 residues. CDR1 is LNHNV, CDR2 YYDKDF, per germline (reference sequence). The ends lost 11 bases at V and 2 bases at J; junction bases unmatched: 17. CDR3 bases: TGTGCCTGGAGTAATGAGCGGGATAGGGGACAAGAGACCCAGTACTTC. Translation gives CAWSNERDRGQETQYF.

The chain has TRBV20-1 and TRBJ1-2; possibly TRBD1 for D (6 bases). Germline V lookup: CDR1 DFQATT, CDR2 SNEGSKA (reference sequence). The CDR3 length is 13 residues. Trimming took 0 bases from V and 8 from J, leaving 13 bases between them. CDR3 sequence reads: CSARDLGALGYTF. The CDR3 DNA is TGCAGTGCTAGAGATCTGGGGGCGCTGGGCTACACCTTC.

Note on this clonotype: Mismatch with germline at one junction end may stem from a read error. Written as DNA, the CDR3 is TGCAGTGCTAGCTCCAGGACGGTAGAGCCCCGGCATTTT. This gives the protein CSASSRTVEPRHF. The rearrangement joins TRBV20-1 to TRBJ1-5, with D uncertain. The CDR3 is 13 residues long. The germline gives CDR1 DFQATT, CDR2 SNEGSKA (reference sequence).

This clonotype has a count of ten or more. CDR3 bases: TGTGCCAGCAGTGACAGGGGACAGACCTACGAGCAGTACTTC. It codes for CASSDRGQTYEQYF. The V gene is TRBV25-1, the J gene TRBJ2-7; 7 bases line up with TRBD1. V lost 3 bases to trimming and J lost 2 bases; unmatched junction nucleotides: 4. The length of the CDR3 is 14 residues. In germline, CDR1 is MGHDK, CDR2 SYGVNS.

The genes are TRBV29-1 and TRBJ2-5; 7 nucleotides line up with TRBD1. The germline CDR1 and CDR2 sequences are SQVTM and ANQGSEA. J gave up 4 bases and V 7 bases, and 15 bases lay outside the gene matches. The CDR3 totals 15 residues. The CDR3 region is CSASSERQGRETQYF. The CDR3 DNA reads as TGCAGCGCCAGCAGTGAGAGACAGGGACGAGAGACCCAGTACTTC. The full variable domain, with the rest looked up from reference TRBV29-1 and TRBJ2-5, is SAVISQKPSRDICQRGTSLTIQCQVDSQVTMMFWYRQQPGQSLTLIATANQGSEATYESGFVIDKFPISRPNLTFSTLTVSNMSPEDSSIYLCSASSERQGRETQYFGPGTRLLVL.

This clonotype was seen at least ten times. The rearrangement uses TRBV10-3 and TRBJ1-2; tentatively, D is TRBD1 (5 bases). Trimming took off 5 bases at V and 3 bases at J, with 13 bases between the two ends. Germline V lookup: CDR1 ENHRY, CDR2 SYGVKD. This CDR3 is built from 14 residues. The CDR3 here is CAISKDSSDYGYTF. As DNA, the CDR3 is TGTGCCATCAGTAAAGACAGCTCGGACTATGGCTACACCTTC.

The CDR3 loop reads CASSLVRRGNVLTF. CDR3 nucleotide sequence: TGTGCCAGCAGCTTAGTTCGCAGGGGGAACGTCCTGACTTTC. The chain uses TRBV11-2 and TRBJ2-6; 7 bases line up with TRBD1. J gave up 10 bases and V 1 base, and 4 bases lay outside the gene matches. Germline V gene data show CDR1 as SGHAT and CDR2 as FQNNGV. CDR3 length: 14 residues.

This clonotype was seen a single time. This CDR3 is CASLIDGTGSRKLFF. CDR3 nucleotide sequence: TGTGCCAGCTTGATCGACGGGACAGGGTCGCGAAAACTGTTTTTT. The chain has TRBV2 and TRBJ1-4, with 9 bases aligning to TRBD1. There are 15 residues in the CDR3. The V segment lost 8 bases and the J segment 10 bases; nucleotides outside the gene matches: 14. Looked up from germline, CDR1 is SNHLY and CDR2 is FYNNEI.

This sequence joins TRBV29-1 and TRBJ1-3; D remains ambiguous. This CDR3 comprises 12 residues. The V gene's germline CDR1 is SQVTM and CDR2 ANQGSEA. V dropped 8 bases and J dropped 3 bases, with 11 bases sitting between them. CDR3 amino acids: CSLAGFGNTIYF. As DNA, the CDR3 is TGCAGCCTAGCGGGGTTTGGAAACACCATATATTTT.

This sequence joins TRBV25-1 and TRBJ1-2; D remains ambiguous. This CDR3 contains 14 residues. CDR1 MGHDK and CDR2 SYGVNS come from the germline V gene. The V end was cut by 5 bases, the J end by 3 bases, with 13 bases between. This CDR3 is CASSLGPRDYGYTF. CDR3 DNA sequence: TGTGCCAGCAGTCTGGGTCCGCGCGACTATGGCTACACCTTC.

The chain carries TRBV2 and TRBJ2-7, with 9 bases fitting TRBD1. Trimming at V came to 6 bases and at J to 6 bases, leaving 18 bases not matched to a gene. Per germline, CDR1 SNHLY and CDR2 FYNNEI. This CDR3 contains 17 residues. This CDR3 is CASRSYRGQGSGLEQYF. The CDR3 region has the DNA TGTGCCAGCAGATCATACCGGGGACAGGGTTCGGGCCTCGAGCAGTACTTC.

This chain connects TRBV7-9 to TRBJ2-7; 12 bases are a match to TRBD1. The CDR3 is 19 amino acids. CDR1 and CDR2 from the germline V gene are SEHNR and FQNEAQ (reference sequence). Losses at the gene ends were 4 bases for V and 1 base for J; bases not matched to a gene: 14. The CDR3 reads CASSSNPGTGGFRSYEQYF. The DNA of the CDR3 is TGTGCCAGCAGCTCCAATCCCGGGACAGGGGGCTTTAGGTCCTACGAGCAGTACTTC.